Here is one T cell receptor (beta chain) with its context. Antigen specificity is unknown. These data come from a study of monozygotic twins with inflammatory bowel disease. Overall study findings and caveats: Compared with healthy twins, IBD patients shared fewer clonotypes with others, especially with disease activity.

Germline-derived CDR1 and CDR2 are LNHDA and SQIVND (reference sequence). This CDR3 has 15 amino acids. Template switching incorporated UMIs with a 6-nucleotide sample barcode. TCRdb reprocessed the 5' RACE reads; each CDR3 protein has one entry and no DNA is given. The sample shows 150,000 to 200,000 distinct CDR3 sequences, and around 7.2% sits with its ten largest clones. Per donor there was one draw, yielding a blood sample of 2.5 ml. Total RNA was isolated from whole blood without T cell sorting. V and J are TRBV19 and TRBJ1-2. The sequence came from a human donor with ulcerative colitis or Crohn's disease, or a healthy co-twin of an affected twin (not recorded which). The sample consisted of blood. The CDR3 here is CASSRGGLGLYGYTF.